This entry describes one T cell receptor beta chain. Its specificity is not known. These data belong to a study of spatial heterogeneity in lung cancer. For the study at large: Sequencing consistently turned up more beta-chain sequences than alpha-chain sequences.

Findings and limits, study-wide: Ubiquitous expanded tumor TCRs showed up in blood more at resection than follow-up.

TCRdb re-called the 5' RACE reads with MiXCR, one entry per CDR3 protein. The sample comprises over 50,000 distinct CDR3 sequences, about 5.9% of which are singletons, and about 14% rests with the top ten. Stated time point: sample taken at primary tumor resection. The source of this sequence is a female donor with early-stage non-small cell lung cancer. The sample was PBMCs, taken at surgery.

CDR3: CASSLRSGGGTQETQYF. DNA for the CDR3: TGTGCCAGCAGCCTCCGATCGGGGGGGGGAACCCAAGAGACCCAGTACTTC. The rearrangement joins TRBV2 to TRBJ2-5; TRBD2 matches 8 bases. The CDR3 is made up of 17 amino acids. The germline CDR1 and CDR2 sequences are SNHLY and FYNNEI. V lost 6 bases to trimming and J lost 1 base; unmatched junction nucleotides: 13.